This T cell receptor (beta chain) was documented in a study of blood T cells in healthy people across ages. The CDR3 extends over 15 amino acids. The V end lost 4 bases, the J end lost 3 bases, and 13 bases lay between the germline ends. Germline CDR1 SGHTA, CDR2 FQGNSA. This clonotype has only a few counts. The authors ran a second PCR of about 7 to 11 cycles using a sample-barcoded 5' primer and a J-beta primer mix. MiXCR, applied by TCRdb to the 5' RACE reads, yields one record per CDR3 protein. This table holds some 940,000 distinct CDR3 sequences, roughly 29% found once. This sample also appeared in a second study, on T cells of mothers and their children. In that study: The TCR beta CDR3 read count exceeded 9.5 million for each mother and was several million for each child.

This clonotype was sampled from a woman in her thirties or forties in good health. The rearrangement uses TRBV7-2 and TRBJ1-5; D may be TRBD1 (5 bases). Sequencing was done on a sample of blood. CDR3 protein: CASSSTTGYNQPQHF. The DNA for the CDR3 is TGTGCCAGCAGCTCAACTACAGGATACAATCAGCCCCAGCATTTT.